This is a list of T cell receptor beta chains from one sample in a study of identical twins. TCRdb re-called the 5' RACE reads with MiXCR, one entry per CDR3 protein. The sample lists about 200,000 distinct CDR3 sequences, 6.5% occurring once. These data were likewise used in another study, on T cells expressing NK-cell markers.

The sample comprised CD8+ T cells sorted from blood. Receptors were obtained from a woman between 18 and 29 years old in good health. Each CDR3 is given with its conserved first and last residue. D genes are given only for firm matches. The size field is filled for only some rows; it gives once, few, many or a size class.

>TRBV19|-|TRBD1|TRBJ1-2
TGTGCCAGTAGTATAGTGGACAGGGATGGAAGTGGCTACACCTTC
CASSIVDRDGSGYTF
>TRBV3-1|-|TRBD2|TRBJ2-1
TGTGCCAGCAGCCTTACCACTAGCGGGGCCCTCAATGAGCAGTTCTTC
CASSLTTSGALNEQFF
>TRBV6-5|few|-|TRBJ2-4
TGTGCCAGCAGTTCCCCCTTCGACCTAGCCAAAAACATTCAGTACTTC
CASSSPFDLAKNIQYF
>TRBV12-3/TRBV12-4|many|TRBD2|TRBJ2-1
TGTGCCAGCAGCCGCAAACTAGCGGTCGCCTACAATGAGCAGTTCTTC
CASSRKLAVAYNEQFF
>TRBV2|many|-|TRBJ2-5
TGTGCCAGCAGTGACCTCCCGTCGTCTGGCAGGGGACGAGAGACCCAGTACTTC
CASSDLPSSGRGRETQYF
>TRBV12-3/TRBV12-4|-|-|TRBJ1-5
TGTGCCAGCAGTTTCGCCGGAGAGGGCAATCAGCCCCAGCATTTT
CASSFAGEGNQPQHF
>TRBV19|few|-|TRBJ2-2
TGTGCCAGTAAGGTGGGCGGGGTGTACACCGGGGAGCTGTTTTTT
CASKVGGVYTGELFF
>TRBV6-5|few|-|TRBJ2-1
TGTGCCAGCAGTTACTCCGTGTTCAATGAGCAGTTCTTC
CASSYSVFNEQFF
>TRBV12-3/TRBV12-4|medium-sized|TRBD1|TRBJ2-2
TGTGCCAGCAGCCAGGGGGCCGGGGAGCTGTTTTTT
CASSQGAGELFF
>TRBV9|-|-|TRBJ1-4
TGTGCCAGCAGTGGAGGGGGTACCTCTGAAAAACTGTTTTTT
CASSGGGTSEKLFF
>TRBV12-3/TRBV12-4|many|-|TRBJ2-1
TGTGCCAGCAGCCCCGCGGGGGAGCAGTTCTTC
CASSPAGEQFF
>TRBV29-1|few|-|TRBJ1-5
TGCAGCGTTGAGGGGGGGGCTGTAGGGCCCCAGCATTTT
CSVEGGAVGPQHF
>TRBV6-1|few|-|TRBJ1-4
TGTGCCAGCAGCCCCATGGGGGCGGGGGAAAAACTGTTTTTT
CASSPMGAGEKLFF
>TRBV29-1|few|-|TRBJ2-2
TGCAGCGTTGAACGGGCCTCCACCGGGGAGCTGTTTTTT
CSVERASTGELFF
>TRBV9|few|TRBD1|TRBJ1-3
TGTGCCAGCAGCTTCGCTGCCGGGACAGGGTTCGGCAACACCATATATTTT
CASSFAAGTGFGNTIYF
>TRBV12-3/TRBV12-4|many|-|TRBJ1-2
TGTGCCAGCAACCATGCAGGGGATGGCTACACCTTC
CASNHAGDGYTF
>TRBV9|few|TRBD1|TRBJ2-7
TGTGCCAGCAGCGCCCGACAGGGGAAGACCTACGAGCAGTACTTC
CASSARQGKTYEQYF
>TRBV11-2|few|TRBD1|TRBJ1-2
TGTGCCAGCAGCTCCCCCGTAACAGGGGACGACTATGGCTACACCTTC
CASSSPVTGDDYGYTF
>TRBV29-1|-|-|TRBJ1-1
TGCAGCGCCGACGGCGGGGTCGCTGCTGAAGCTTTCTTT
CSADGGVAAEAFF
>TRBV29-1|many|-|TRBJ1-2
TGCAGCGTTGGAAGCCTCTATGGCTACACCTTC
CSVGSLYGYTF
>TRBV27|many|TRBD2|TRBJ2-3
TGTGCCAGCAGGCTAGCGGGCACAGATACGCAGTATTTT
CASRLAGTDTQYF
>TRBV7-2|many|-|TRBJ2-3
TGTGCCAGCAGCTTAGAGGCCGGTCTCACAGATACGCAGTATTTT
CASSLEAGLTDTQYF
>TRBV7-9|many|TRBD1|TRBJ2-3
TGTGCCAGCAGCTACACTCGGGACAGGGCCACAGATACGCAGTATTTT
CASSYTRDRATDTQYF
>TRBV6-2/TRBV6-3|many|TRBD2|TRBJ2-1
TGTGCCAGCACGAGCGGGAGATACAATGAGCAGTTCTTC
CASTSGRYNEQFF
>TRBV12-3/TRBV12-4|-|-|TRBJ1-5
TGTGCCAGCAGTTTAGCGGGGGCGGATCAGCCCCAGCATTTT
CASSLAGADQPQHF
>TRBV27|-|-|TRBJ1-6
TGTGCCAGCAGTTTGGGGGGTCAGAATTCACCCCTCCACTTT
CASSLGGQNSPLHF
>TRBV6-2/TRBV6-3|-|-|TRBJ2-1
TGTGCCAGCAGCAGGAAGGACGGCGACAATGAGCAGTTCTTC
CASSRKDGDNEQFF
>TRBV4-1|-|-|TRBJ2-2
TGCGCCAGCAGCCAAAGGGCAGGAGACACCGGGGAGCTGTTTTTT
CASSQRAGDTGELFF
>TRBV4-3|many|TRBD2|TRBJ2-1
TGCGCCAGCAGCCAACGGACTAGGCCCTCCTACAATGAGCAGTTCTTC
CASSQRTRPSYNEQFF
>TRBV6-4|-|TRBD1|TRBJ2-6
TGTGCCAGCAGCGGGACAGGCGACTCTGGGGCCAACGTCCTGACTTTC
CASSGTGDSGANVLTF
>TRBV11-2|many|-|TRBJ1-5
TGTGCCAGCAGCTTAGATAACAGGTCGGATCAGCCCCAGCATTTT
CASSLDNRSDQPQHF
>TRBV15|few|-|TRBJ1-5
TGTGCCACCAGCAGAGATGGTAATAGCAATCAGCCCCAGCATTTT
CATSRDGNSNQPQHF
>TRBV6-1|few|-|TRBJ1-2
TGTGCCAGCAGTGAAGCAGAAGGGAAAGCAGGCTATGGCTACACCTTC
CASSEAEGKAGYGYTF
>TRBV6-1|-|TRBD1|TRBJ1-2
TGTGCCAGCAACCCTTTTGGGACAGGATTTTATGGCTACACCTTC
CASNPFGTGFYGYTF
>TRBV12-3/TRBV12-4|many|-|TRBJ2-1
TGTGCCAGCAGTTCCACAAGCAATGAGCAGTTCTTC
CASSSTSNEQFF
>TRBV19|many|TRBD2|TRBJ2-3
TGTGCCAGTAGTCGTGGGACTAGCTTCGCAGATACGCAGTATTTT
CASSRGTSFADTQYF
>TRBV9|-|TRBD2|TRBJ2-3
TGTGCCAGCAGCGGGGGACTAGCGGGAGCAAGAGATACGCAGTATTTT
CASSGGLAGARDTQYF
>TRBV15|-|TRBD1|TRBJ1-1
TGTGCCACCAGCGGGACAGGGACGATGAACACTGAAGCTTTCTTT
CATSGTGTMNTEAFF
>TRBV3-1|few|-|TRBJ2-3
TGTGCCAGCAGCCAAGAAGCCCCGGCGCAGTATTTT
CASSQEAPAQYF
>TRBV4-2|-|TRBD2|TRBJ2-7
TGTGCCAGCAGCCAAGATAGCGGGAGATCCTACGAGCAGTACTTC
CASSQDSGRSYEQYF
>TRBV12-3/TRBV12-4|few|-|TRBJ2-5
TGTGCCAGCACCCGAAATCCTCGAGAGACCCAGTACTTC
CASTRNPRETQYF
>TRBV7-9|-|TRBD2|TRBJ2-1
TGTGCCAGCAGCCAAACTCCTAGCGGGAAGAACAATGAGCAGTTCTTC
CASSQTPSGKNNEQFF
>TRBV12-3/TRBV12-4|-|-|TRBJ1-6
TGTGCCAGCAAACCTGGGGGTTTGTCCTATAATTCACCCCTCCACTTT
CASKPGGLSYNSPLHF
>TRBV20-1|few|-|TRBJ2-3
TGCAGTGCTATACTCTCCTCCCGGACCCCCGTCACAGATACGCAGTATTTT
CSAILSSRTPVTDTQYF
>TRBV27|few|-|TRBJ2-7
TGTGCCAGCAGTTTATCGAGCAGCCAGCGGAGCTACGAGCAGTACTTC
CASSLSSSQRSYEQYF
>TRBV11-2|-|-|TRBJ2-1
TGTGCCAGCAGCTCCCATCATGGGAGCTCCTACAATGAGCAGTTCTTC
CASSSHHGSSYNEQFF
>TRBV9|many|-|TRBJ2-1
TGTGCCAGCAGCGTAGCTACGGGCTTAACGTACAATGAGCAGTTCTTC
CASSVATGLTYNEQFF
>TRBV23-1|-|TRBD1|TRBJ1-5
TGCGCCAGCAGTCACGCGACAGGGGGCCAGCAGCCCCAGCATTTT
CASSHATGGQQPQHF
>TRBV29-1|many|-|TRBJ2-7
TGCAGCGTTGAAGATGGGTCGGGATCCTACGAGCAGTACTTC
CSVEDGSGSYEQYF
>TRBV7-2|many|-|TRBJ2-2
TGTGCCAGCAGCTTATCGTCGGAAACCGGGGAGCTGTTTTTT
CASSLSSETGELFF
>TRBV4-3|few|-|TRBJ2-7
TGCGCCAGCAGCCCCTACTTGGGTCCCTACGAGCAGTACTTC
CASSPYLGPYEQYF
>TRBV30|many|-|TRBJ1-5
TGTGCCTGGAGTGTGTGGGGTGGCCAGCCCCAGCATTTT
CAWSVWGGQPQHF
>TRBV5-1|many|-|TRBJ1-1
TGCGCCAGCAGCCCCGACAGGATCATCACCCTTGAAGCTTTCTTT
CASSPDRIITLEAFF
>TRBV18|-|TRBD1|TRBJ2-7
TGTGCCAACTCACCTAACAGGGGGCGAAAAAACGAGCAGTACTTC
CANSPNRGRKNEQYF
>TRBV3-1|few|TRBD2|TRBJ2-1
TGTGCCACCACCCAGCAGGTAGCGGGGGGGCCTGGTAGTGAGCAGTTCTTC
CATTQQVAGGPGSEQFF